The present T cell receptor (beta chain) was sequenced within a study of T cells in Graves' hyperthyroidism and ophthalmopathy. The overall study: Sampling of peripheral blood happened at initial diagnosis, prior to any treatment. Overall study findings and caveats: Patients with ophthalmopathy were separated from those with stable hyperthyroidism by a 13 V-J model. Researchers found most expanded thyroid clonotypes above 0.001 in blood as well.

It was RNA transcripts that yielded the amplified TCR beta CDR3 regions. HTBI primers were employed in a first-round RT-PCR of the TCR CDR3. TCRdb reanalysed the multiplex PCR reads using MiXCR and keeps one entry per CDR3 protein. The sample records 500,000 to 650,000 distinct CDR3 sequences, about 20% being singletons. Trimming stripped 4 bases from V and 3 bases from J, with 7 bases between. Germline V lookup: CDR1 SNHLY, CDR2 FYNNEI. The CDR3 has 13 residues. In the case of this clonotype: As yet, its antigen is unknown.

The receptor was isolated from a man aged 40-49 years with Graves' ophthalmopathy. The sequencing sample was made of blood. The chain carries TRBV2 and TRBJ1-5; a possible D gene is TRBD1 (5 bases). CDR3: CASSGGPNQPQHF. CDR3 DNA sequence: TGTGCCAGCAGTGGGGGACCCAATCAGCCCCAGCATTTT.